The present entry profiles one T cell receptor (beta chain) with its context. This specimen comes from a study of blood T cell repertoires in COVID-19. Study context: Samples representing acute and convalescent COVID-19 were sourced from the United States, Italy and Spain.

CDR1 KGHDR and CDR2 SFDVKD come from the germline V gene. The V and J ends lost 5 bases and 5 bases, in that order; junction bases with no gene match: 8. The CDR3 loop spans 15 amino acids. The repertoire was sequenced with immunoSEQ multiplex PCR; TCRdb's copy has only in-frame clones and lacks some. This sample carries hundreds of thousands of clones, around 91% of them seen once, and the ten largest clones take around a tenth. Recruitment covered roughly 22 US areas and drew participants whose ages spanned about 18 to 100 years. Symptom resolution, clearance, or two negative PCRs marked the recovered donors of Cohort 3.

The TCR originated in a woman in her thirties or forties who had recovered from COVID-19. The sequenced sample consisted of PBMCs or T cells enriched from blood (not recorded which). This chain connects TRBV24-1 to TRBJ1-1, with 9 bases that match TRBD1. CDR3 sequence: CATSATDRGWTEAFF. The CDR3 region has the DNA TGTGCCACCAGTGCCACGGACAGGGGCTGGACTGAAGCTTTCTTT.